Below, 8 T cell receptor beta chains from the same sample are listed, as sequenced in a study of cytomegalovirus exposure and HLA in healthy donors (dated 2017 in TCRdb). Receptors were amplified or captured by the immunoSEQ multiplex PCR assay. The source is immuneACCESS, and TCRdb retained only in-frame sequences with V and J called. Part of the clones is not carried over; for the studies checked, unresolved V genes explain less than half of this, and the remainder is unexplained. In this sample the table shows under 150,000 clones, approximately 86% of which occur a single time. The leading ten clones occupy less than 9% of the sample. The specimen sequenced was PBMCs. The origin of the receptors is a man in his late teens or twenties in good health and CMV-seropositive.

The V call is TRBV5-1, the J call TRBJ2-3; TRBD1 agrees at 10 bases. The CDR3 sequence is 16 residues long. The trim removed 0 bases at V and 10 bases at J, leaving 11 bases unmatched. Looked up from germline, CDR1 is SGHRS and CDR2 is YFSETQ. The CDR3 DNA sequence: TGCGCCAGCAGCTTGGTGACAGGGGGCTCCCTTTGGGCGCAGTATTTT. It translates to CASSLVTGGSLWAQYF.

The chain recombines TRBV7-9 with TRBJ2-5; D may be TRBD1 (6 bases). The germline V gene encodes CDR1 SEHNR and CDR2 FQNEAQ (reference sequence). V was pared by 5 bases and J by 2 bases, with 18 bases between. The CDR3 is 16 amino acids. CDR3 in amino acids: CASSPHRVGKQETQYF. The CDR3 coding sequence is TGTGCCAGCAGCCCTCACAGGGTAGGCAAGCAAGAGACCCAGTACTTC.

This chain links TRBV6-4 with TRBJ1-6; D unresolved. CDR3 length equals 14 residues. Trimming removed 2 bases from V and 9 bases from J, with 11 bases in between. CDR1 MRHNA and CDR2 SNTAGT come from the germline V gene. Written as DNA, the CDR3 is TGTGCCAGCAGTGACCCCCCCGGTGGTTCACCCCTCCACTTT. This codes for CASSDPPGGSPLHF.

In this sample, this clone turned up once. The gene calls are TRBV19 and TRBJ1-5; tentative D call: TRBD1 (6 bases). Trimming shortened V by 4 bases and J by 1 base, and 14 bases separated the two germline ends. CDR1 is LNHDA and CDR2 is SQIVND in the germline V gene (reference sequence). CDR3 length: 16 amino acids. CDR3 DNA: TGTGCCAGTAGTAATTGGGGGGGCCGGAGCAATCAGCCCCAGCATTTT. Protein product: CASSNWGGRSNQPQHF.

The V and J genes are TRBV18 and TRBJ2-2; D uncertain. The CDR3 totals 16 residues. CDR1 and CDR2 (germline): KGHSH, LQKENI. Trimming stripped 4 bases from V and 3 bases from J, with 15 bases between. The CDR3 region has the DNA TGTGCCAGCTCACTTACGTATGGCGGCGACACCGGGGAGCTGTTTTTT. This encodes CASSLTYGGDTGELFF.

CDR3 sequence reads: CASSVEDRDSGNTIYF. CDR3 bases: TGTGCCAGCAGCGTAGAAGACAGGGACTCTGGAAACACCATATATTTT. This chain links TRBV9 with TRBJ1-3, with 7 bases that match TRBD1. The CDR3 is 16 amino acids. Germline CDR1 reads SGDLS; CDR2 reads YYNGEE. V lost 0 bases to trimming and J lost 0 bases; unmatched junction nucleotides: 3.

This rearrangement joins TRBV5-1 to TRBJ2-3, with 10 bases identical to TRBD1. CDR3 length: 17 amino acids. The V segment lost 5 bases and the J segment 6 bases; nucleotides outside the gene matches: 15. Germline V gene lookup returns CDR1 SGHRS and CDR2 YFSETQ. DNA of the CDR3: TGCGCCAGCAGGTCTCAGACCGGGACAGGGGTATTGGATACGCAGTATTTT. It translates to CASRSQTGTGVLDTQYF.

CDR3 sequence: CASSHPRQGRYNSPLHF. In DNA form, the CDR3 reads TGTGCCAGCTCACACCCACGCCAGGGTAGGTATAATTCACCCCTCCACTTT. The rearrangement uses TRBV18 and TRBJ1-6; perhaps TRBD1 as D (5 bases). This CDR3 comprises 17 residues. CDR1 KGHSH and CDR2 LQKENI come from the germline V gene. The ends were cut back, 4 bases at V and 4 bases at J, with 17 bases in the middle.